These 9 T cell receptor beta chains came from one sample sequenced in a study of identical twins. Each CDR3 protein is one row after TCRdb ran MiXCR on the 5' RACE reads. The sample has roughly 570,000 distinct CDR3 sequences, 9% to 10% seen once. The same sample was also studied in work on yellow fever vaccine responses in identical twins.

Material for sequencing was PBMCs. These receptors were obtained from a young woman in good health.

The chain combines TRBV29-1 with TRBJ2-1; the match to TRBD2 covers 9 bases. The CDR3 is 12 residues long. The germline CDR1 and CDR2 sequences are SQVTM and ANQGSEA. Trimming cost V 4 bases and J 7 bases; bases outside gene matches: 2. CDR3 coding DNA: TGCAGCGTTGCGGGACTAGCAAATGAGCAGTTCTTC. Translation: CSVAGLANEQFF.

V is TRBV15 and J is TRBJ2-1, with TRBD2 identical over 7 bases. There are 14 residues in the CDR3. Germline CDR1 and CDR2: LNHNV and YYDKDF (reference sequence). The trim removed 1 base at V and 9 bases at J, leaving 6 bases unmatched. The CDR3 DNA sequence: TGTGCCACCAGCAGAGGCGGGGGAGTTAGTGAGCAGTTCTTC. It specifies CATSRGGGVSEQFF.

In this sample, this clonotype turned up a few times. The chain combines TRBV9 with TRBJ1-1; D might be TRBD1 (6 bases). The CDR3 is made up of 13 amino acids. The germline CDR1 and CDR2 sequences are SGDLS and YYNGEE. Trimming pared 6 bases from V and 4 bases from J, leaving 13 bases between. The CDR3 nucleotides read TGTGCCAGCAACCCACAGGGTAGCACTGAAGCTTTCTTT. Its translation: CASNPQGSTEAFF.

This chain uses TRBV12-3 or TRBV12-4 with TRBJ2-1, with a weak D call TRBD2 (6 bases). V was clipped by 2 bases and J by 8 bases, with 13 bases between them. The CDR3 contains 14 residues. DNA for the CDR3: TGTGCCAGCAGTTTATTGGGGACTGTAGATGAGCAGTTCTTC. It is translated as CASSLLGTVDEQFF.

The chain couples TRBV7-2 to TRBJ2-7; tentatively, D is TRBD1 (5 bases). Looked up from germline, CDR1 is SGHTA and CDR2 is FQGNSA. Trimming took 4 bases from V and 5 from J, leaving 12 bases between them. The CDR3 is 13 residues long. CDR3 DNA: TGTGCCAGCAGCTCTCCCTTCAGGGACGAGCAGTACTTC. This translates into CASSSPFRDEQYF.

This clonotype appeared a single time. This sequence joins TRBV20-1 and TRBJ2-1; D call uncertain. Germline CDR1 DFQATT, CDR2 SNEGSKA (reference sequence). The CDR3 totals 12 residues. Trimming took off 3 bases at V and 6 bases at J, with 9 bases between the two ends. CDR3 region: CSASGRFNEQFF. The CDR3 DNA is TGCAGTGCTAGTGGTCGTTTCAATGAGCAGTTCTTC.

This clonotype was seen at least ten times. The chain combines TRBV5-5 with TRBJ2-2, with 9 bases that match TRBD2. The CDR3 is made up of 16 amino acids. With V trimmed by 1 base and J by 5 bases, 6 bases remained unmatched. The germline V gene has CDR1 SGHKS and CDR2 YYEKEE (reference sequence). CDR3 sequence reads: CASSLFLAGITGELFF. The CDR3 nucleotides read TGTGCCAGCAGCTTGTTTCTAGCGGGAATTACCGGGGAGCTGTTTTTT. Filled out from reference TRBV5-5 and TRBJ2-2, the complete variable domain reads DAGVTQSPTHLIKTRGQQVTLRCSPISGHKSVSWYQQVLGQGPQFIFQYYEKEERGRGNFPDRFSARQFPNYSSELNVNALLLGDSALYLCASSLFLAGITGELFFGEGSRLTVL.

CDR3 in DNA: TGTGCCAGCAGTCTGGACAGGGTGGCTTCACCCCTCCACTTT. As protein: CASSLDRVASPLHF. The gene calls are TRBV14 and TRBJ1-6; TRBD1 aligns across 8 bases. V shed 6 bases and J 9 bases; nucleotides not matched to a gene: 7. The CDR3 totals 14 residues. In germline, CDR1 is SGHDN, CDR2 FVKESK.

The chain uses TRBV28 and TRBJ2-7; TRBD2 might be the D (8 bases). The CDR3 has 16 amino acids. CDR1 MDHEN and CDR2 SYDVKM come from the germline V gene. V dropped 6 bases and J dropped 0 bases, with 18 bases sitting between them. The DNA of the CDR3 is TGTGCCAGCAGGCCCGGGAGGGGGCGAGGCTCCTACGAGCAGTACTTC. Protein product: CASRPGRGRGSYEQYF. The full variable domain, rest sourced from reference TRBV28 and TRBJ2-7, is DVKVTQSSRYLVKRTGEKVFLECVQDMDHENMFWYRQDPGLGLRLIYFSYDVKMKEKGDIPEGYSVSREKKERFSLILESASTNQTSMYLCASRPGRGRGSYEQYFGPGTRLTVT.